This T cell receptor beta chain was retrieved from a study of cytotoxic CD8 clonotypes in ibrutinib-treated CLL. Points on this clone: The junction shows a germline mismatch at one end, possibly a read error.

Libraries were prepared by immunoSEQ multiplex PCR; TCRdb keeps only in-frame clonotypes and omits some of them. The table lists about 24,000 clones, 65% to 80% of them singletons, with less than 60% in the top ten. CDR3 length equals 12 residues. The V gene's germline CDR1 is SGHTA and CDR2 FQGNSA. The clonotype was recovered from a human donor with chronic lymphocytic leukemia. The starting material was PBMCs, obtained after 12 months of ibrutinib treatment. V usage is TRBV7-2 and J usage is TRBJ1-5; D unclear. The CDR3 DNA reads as TGTGCCAGCAGCTTAGGCAACCAGCCCCAGCATTTT. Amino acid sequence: CASSLGNQPQHF.